Presented here are 14 T cell receptor beta chains from one specimen sequenced in a study of early T cells in non-severe SARS-CoV-2 infection. MiXCR was run by TCRdb on the 5' RACE reads, yielding one entry per CDR3 protein. The data hold about 64,000 distinct CDR3 sequences, with less than 9.5% observed a single time. The specimen comprised whole blood, sampled at baseline. These receptor sequences come from an adult who was a healthcare worker with PCR-confirmed SARS-CoV-2 infection or an uninfected control (not recorded which).

This clonotype was seen a few times. V and J are TRBV7-6 and TRBJ2-6; TRBD2 aligns across 7 bases. Germline V gene lookup returns CDR1 SGHVS and CDR2 FNYEAQ. The CDR3 runs 18 residues. V shed 5 bases and J 3 bases; nucleotides not matched to a gene: 13. CDR3 loop: CASSTASGNGGGANVLTF. The CDR3 region has the DNA TGTGCCAGCAGCACCGCCAGCGGGAATGGTGGTGGGGCCAACGTCCTGACTTTC.

This clonotype was detected only a few times. The rearrangement joins TRBV7-2 to TRBJ2-2, with 9 positions matching TRBD1. Germline V CDR1 and CDR2: SGHTA, FQGNSA. The CDR3 extends over 17 amino acids. V was pared by 8 bases and J by 2 bases, with 12 bases of the junction left unmatched. The CDR3 is CASAAGTGIVNTGELFF. CDR3 nucleotides: TGTGCCAGCGCAGCCGGGACAGGGATTGTAAACACCGGGGAGCTGTTTTTT.

This clonotype was detected many times. The gene calls are TRBV20-1 and TRBJ2-5; 9 bases align to TRBD1. Germline CDR1 DFQATT, CDR2 SNEGSKA (reference sequence). This CDR3 is built from 15 residues. V lost 0 bases and J lost 5; bases outside the gene matches: 7. The DNA for the CDR3 is TGCAGTGCTAGAGATTCCGGGACAGGGATCGAGACCCAGTACTTC. Translating it yields CSARDSGTGIETQYF.

This chain links TRBV20-1 with TRBJ1-1, with D possibly matching TRBD1 (5 bases). The germline CDR1 and CDR2 sequences are DFQATT and SNEGSKA (reference sequence). V was trimmed by 3 bases and J by 2 bases, leaving 10 bases between them. CDR3 length: 13 residues. The CDR3 loop reads CSARRQTNTEAFF. Written as DNA, the CDR3 is TGCAGTGCTAGGCGACAGACTAACACTGAAGCTTTCTTT.

The chain couples TRBV3-1 to TRBJ2-2, with 10 bases matching TRBD2. Germline V gene sequence: CDR1 LGHDT, CDR2 YNNKEL (reference sequence). The CDR3 consists of 18 residues. With V trimmed by 1 base and J by 0 bases, 5 bases remained unmatched. The CDR3 bases are TGTGCCAGCAGCCAAGTGACTAGCGGGCACGCGAACACCGGGGAGCTGTTTTTT. Its translation is CASSQVTSGHANTGELFF.

The rearrangement joins TRBV11-3 to TRBJ2-5; D is unclear. Germline-derived CDR1 and CDR2 are SGHNT and YENEEA. Trimming took 2 bases from V and 2 from J, leaving 18 bases between them. The CDR3 spans 17 residues. This chain's CDR3 is CASSLSPRTPEQETQYF. The CDR3 DNA sequence: TGTGCCAGCAGCTTATCTCCTCGGACCCCGGAGCAAGAGACCCAGTACTTC.

To note about this clonotype: An end of the junction differs from the germline gene, which may be a read error. V gene TRBV7-6 combines with J gene TRBJ2-5; D possibly corresponds to TRBD2 (6 bases). Germline CDR1 SGHVS, CDR2 FNYEAQ. This CDR3 comprises 14 residues. CDR3 amino acids: CASSPRGKENFLHF. For the CDR3, the DNA is TGTGCCAGCAGCCCACGGGGGAAGGAGAACTTCTTACACTTC.

The V gene is TRBV4-1, the J gene TRBJ2-7; TRBD1 agrees at 8 bases. Per germline, CDR1 MGHRA and CDR2 YSYEKL. V was clipped by 4 bases and J by 2 bases; unmatched bases: 4. The CDR3 totals 14 residues. The CDR3 loop reads CASSPTDRAYEQYF. The CDR3 bases are TGCGCCAGCAGCCCCACGGACAGGGCCTACGAGCAGTACTTC.

This clonotype came up a few times. This rearrangement joins TRBV2 to TRBJ2-7; 13 nucleotides line up with TRBD2. V shed 8 bases, J shed 6 bases, and the junction held 1 base outside the gene matches. CDR1 is SNHLY and CDR2 is FYNNEI in the germline V gene. This CDR3 has 12 amino acids. The CDR3 nucleotides read TGTGCCAGCGGACTAGCGGGAGTCGAGCAGTACTTC. Amino acids: CASGLAGVEQYF.

This clonotype was detected ten times or more. The chain joins TRBV4-2 to TRBJ2-7, with D possibly being TRBD1 (5 bases). The CDR3 has 16 residues. Trimming took 0 bases from V and 3 from J, leaving 15 bases between them. CDR1 is LGHNA, CDR2 YNFKEQ, per germline. The CDR3 DNA follows: TGTGCCAGCAGCCAAGAAGGGGAAGGAAATATCTACGAGCAGTACTTC. Translation: CASSQEGEGNIYEQYF.

This clonotype has at least ten counts. The chain uses TRBV20-1 and TRBJ1-2; TRBD1 is a possible D gene (6 bases). CDR1 and CDR2 from the germline V gene are DFQATT and SNEGSKA (reference sequence). V was clipped by 3 bases and J by 3 bases, with 17 bases between them. The CDR3 has 15 residues. CDR3 in DNA: TGCAGTGCTAGGCCTCCCCAGGGGCCTTACTATGGCTACACCTTC. Amino acids: CSARPPQGPYYGYTF.

This clonotype was observed a handful of times. This chain joins TRBV11-2 and TRBJ2-2; D uncertain. The CDR3 length is 12 residues. Per germline, CDR1 SGHAT and CDR2 FQNNGV. V was shortened by 5 bases and J by 7 bases, with 8 bases between the two germline ends. The CDR3 is CASSRKLGELFF. The CDR3 DNA reads as TGTGCCAGCAGCCGTAAGCTCGGGGAGCTGTTTTTT.

This clonotype was seen at least ten times. The chain carries TRBV4-2 and TRBJ2-3, with D tentatively TRBD1 or TRBD2 (5 bases each). The CDR3 runs to 15 residues. CDR1 is LGHNA, CDR2 YNFKEQ, per germline. V was pared by 2 bases and J by 0 bases, with 9 bases between. The CDR3 DNA reads TGTGCCAGCAGCCAAACCGGGACGAGCACAGATACGCAGTATTTT. Amino acids: CASSQTGTSTDTQYF.

The V call is TRBV5-4, the J call TRBJ2-5; perhaps D is TRBD1 or TRBD2 (5 bases each). V lost 4 bases and J lost 5, with 9 bases in between. Germline lookup yields CDR1 SGHNT and CDR2 YYREEE (reference sequence). This CDR3 comprises 12 residues. The CDR3 DNA reads TGTGCCAGCAGCGTAGGGACGGAGACCCAGTACTTC. Protein sequence: CASSVGTETQYF.